The clone carrying this T cell receptor beta chain was found once. Its antigen is not known. Starting from around 470 ng of total RNA, TCR libraries were made with linear amplification. Each CDR3 protein gets one entry after TCRdb re-called the reads with MiXCR. This sample has around 180,000 distinct CDR3 sequences, with 74% found just once. This sample is drawn from a study of healthy donors' naive CD4 and CD8 T cells. Study-wide results and limits: Positive CDR3 charge linked to CD4+ cells, negative to CD8+ cells. Chains were not paired, since alpha and beta were sequenced in bulk. The study did not address homeostatic proliferation effects in naive T cells. Reportedly, most V and J gene segments showed naive CD4+ versus CD8+ bias.

The germline V gene has CDR1 SQVTM and CDR2 ANQGSEA. V lost 3 bases, J lost 2 bases, and 0 bases stayed unmatched. This CDR3 has 13 amino acids. The chain couples TRBV29-1 to TRBJ2-1; 8 bases map to TRBD1. Specimen: naive CD4+ and CD8+ T cells sorted from blood, pooled from several donors. This receptor was obtained from a pool of human donors in good health; the sample pools cells from several healthy donors. The CDR3 region has the DNA TGCAGCGTTGAGACAGGGGCCTACAATGAGCAGTTCTTC. Its translation: CSVETGAYNEQFF.